This TCR beta chain was sequenced in a study of T cell responses to AZD1222 COVID-19 vaccine. Per germline, CDR1 MNHEY and CDR2 SVGAGI. This CDR3 is built from 15 residues. The V gene end was trimmed by 10 bases and the J gene end by 8 bases; junction bases not matched to a gene: 19. Study results and caveats: With dominance at 160-218 and 743-854, vaccine-associated CD4 TCRs spanned spike. White British donors predominated, females outnumbered males, and clonal diversity was possibly underestimated. Reports indicate that nearly half of spike-specific TCRs are directed at unmutated variant regions.

TCRdb keeps only in-frame clones here, not all; method: immunoSEQ multiplex PCR. Of about 44,000 clones in the sample, 75% to 85% were seen once. Remarks on this clone: Its antigen is as yet unknown.

The source of this sequence is an adult in good health. The chain carries TRBV6-5 and TRBJ1-2; 7 bases are shared with TRBD1. The specimen comprised peripheral blood, sampled on day 0 of AZD1222 vaccination. The CDR3 protein is CAILSGTDPSGGYTF. The CDR3 nucleotides read TGTGCCATCCTCTCCGGGACAGATCCTTCAGGAGGCTACACCTTC.